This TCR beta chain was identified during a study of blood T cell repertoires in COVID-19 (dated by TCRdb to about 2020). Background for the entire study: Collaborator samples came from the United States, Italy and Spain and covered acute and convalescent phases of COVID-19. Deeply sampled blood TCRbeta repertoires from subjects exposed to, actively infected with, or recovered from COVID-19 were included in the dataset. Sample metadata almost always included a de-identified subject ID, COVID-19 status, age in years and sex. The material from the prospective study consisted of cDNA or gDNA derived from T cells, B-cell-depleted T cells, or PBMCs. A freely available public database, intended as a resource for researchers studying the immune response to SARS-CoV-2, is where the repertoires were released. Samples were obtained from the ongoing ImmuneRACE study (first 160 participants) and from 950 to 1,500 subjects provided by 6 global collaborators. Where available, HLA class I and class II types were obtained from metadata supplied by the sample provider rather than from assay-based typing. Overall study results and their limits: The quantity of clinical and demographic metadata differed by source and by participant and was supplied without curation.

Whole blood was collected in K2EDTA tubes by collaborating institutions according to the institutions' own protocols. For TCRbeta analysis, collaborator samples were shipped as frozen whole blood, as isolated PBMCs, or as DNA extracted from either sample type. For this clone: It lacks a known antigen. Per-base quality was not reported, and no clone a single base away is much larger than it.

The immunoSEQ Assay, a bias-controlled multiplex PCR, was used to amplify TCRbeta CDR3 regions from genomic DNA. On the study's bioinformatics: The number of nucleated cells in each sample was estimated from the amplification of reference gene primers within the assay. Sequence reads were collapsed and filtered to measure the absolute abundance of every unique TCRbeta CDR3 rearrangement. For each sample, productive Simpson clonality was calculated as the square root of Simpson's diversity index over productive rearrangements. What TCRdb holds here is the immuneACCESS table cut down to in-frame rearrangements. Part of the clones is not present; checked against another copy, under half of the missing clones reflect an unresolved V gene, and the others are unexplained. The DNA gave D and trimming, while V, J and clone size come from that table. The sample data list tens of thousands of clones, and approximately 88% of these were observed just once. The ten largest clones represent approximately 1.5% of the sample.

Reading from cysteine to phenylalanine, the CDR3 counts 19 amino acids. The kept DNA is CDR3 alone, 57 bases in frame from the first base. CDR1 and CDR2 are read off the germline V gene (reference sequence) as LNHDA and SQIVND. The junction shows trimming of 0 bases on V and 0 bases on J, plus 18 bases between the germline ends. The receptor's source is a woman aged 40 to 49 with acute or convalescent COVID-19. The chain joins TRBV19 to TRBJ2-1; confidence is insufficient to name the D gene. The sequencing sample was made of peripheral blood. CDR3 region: CASSIDRRVTQSSYNEQFF. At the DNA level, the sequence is TGTGCCAGTAGTATAGATCGACGGGTCACCCAGAGCTCCTACAATGAGCAGTTCTTC.